The rows below give T cell receptor beta chains drawn from one sample of a study of radiotherapy plus CTLA-4 blockade in lung cancer. Some clones are missing from TCRdb's copy, which holds only in-frame ones; the method was immunoSEQ multiplex PCR. The sample has more than 90,000 clones; about four fifths are singletons. The starting material was peripheral blood, obtained from a patient treated with radiotherapy plus ipilimumab. Receptor source: a human donor with non-small cell lung cancer that progressed on radiotherapy plus ipilimumab. Some clones in this sample may be carry-over from other donors' samples. CDR3s include the opening cysteine and the closing phenylalanine or tryptophan. A D gene is named only where the DNA matches it firmly. Clone size appears in some rows only: once, few, many, or a class for an expanded clone.

D	length	V	size	J	DNA	CDR3
TRBD1	16	TRBV27	NA	TRBJ1-6	TGTGCCAGCCCGGGGCGGGACAGGGGGCTCAGTTCACCCCTCCACTTT	CASPGRDRGLSSPLHF
TRBD2	17	TRBV7-2	NA	TRBJ2-1	TGTGCCAGCAGCCTTTGGACTAGCGGGGGGGGATACAATGAGCAGTTCTTC	CASSLWTSGGGYNEQFF
NA	15	TRBV5-4	NA	TRBJ1-3	TGTGCCAGCAGCTTAAGCAGGAGCTCTGGAAACACCATATATTTT	CASSLSRSSGNTIYF
NA	14	TRBV7-2	NA	TRBJ2-5	TGTGCCAGCAGCCCAGACAGAATCCAAGAGACCCAGTACTTC	CASSPDRIQETQYF
TRBD1	17	TRBV4-3	once	TRBJ1-4	TGCGCCAGCAGCCAAGATGTTCCGGGACAGGGATTAGAAAAACTGTTTTTT	CASSQDVPGQGLEKLFF
NA	18	TRBV18	NA	TRBJ2-1	TGTGCCAGCTCAGCACTTACGCCCTCAGGGAGCTCCTACAATGAGCAGTTCTTC	CASSALTPSGSSYNEQFF
NA	14	TRBV5-1	NA	TRBJ1-2	TGCGCCAGCAGCTTGGCCGGGGACTCCCAGGTCTACACCTTC	CASSLAGDSQVYTF
NA	15	TRBV5-1	NA	TRBJ2-5	TGCGCCAGCAGCTTGTTTGGGGACCCACAAGAGACCCAGTACTTC	CASSLFGDPQETQYF
NA	14	TRBV6-5	NA	TRBJ2-7	TGTGCCAGCAGTTACTCCAAAGACCAGTACGAGCAGTACTTC	CASSYSKDQYEQYF
NA	14	TRBV29-1	NA	TRBJ2-1	TGCAGCGCCCGAAGAGGGACCTCCTACAATGAGCAGTTCTTC	CSARRGTSYNEQFF
NA	14	TRBV7-3	NA	TRBJ2-7	TGTGCCAGCAGCTTGGTTCCAGGGAACCACGAGCAGTACTTC	CASSLVPGNHEQYF
NA	14	TRBV7-9	NA	TRBJ1-1	TGTGCCAGCAGCCAACAGGGACTATACACTGAAGCTTTCTTT	CASSQQGLYTEAFF
NA	16	TRBV10-3	NA	TRBJ2-3	TGTGCCATCAGCGTTGGACAGACTCCTAGCACAGATACGCAGTATTTT	CAISVGQTPSTDTQYF
NA	12	TRBV18	NA	TRBJ1-2	TGTGCCAGCTCTCCGGACACAGATGGCTACACCTTC	CASSPDTDGYTF
NA	14	TRBV5-4	NA	TRBJ2-5	TGTGCCAGCAGCTTGTGGAGGGGGCAAGAGACCCAGTACTTC	CASSLWRGQETQYF
TRBD1	13	TRBV28	NA	TRBJ2-7	TGTGCCAGCAGGCGACAGGGTTTGTACGAGCAGTACTTC	CASRRQGLYEQYF
NA	11	TRBV11-2	NA	TRBJ1-2	TGTGCCAGCAGTTCCAGTTGGGGCTACACCTTC	CASSSSWGYTF
TRBD1	15	TRBV5-6	NA	TRBJ1-2	TGTGCCAGCAGCTTCGTAACAGGGGGCGTGTATGGCTACACCTTC	CASSFVTGGVYGYTF
NA	15	TRBV2	NA	TRBJ1-2	TGTGCCAGCAGTGAAGCTTTGGGGGCCCTCTATGGCTACACCTTC	CASSEALGALYGYTF
NA	13	TRBV30	NA	TRBJ1-5	TGTGCCTGGGCAAGCAGGGTCGATCAGCCCCAGCATTTT	CAWASRVDQPQHF
NA	15	TRBV9	NA	TRBJ1-2	TGTGCCAGCAGCGCGGTCGCGGGCGCGCACTATGGCTACACCTTC	CASSAVAGAHYGYTF
NA	14	TRBV7-2	NA	TRBJ2-1	TGTGCCAGCAGCTTTAGCCTAGGGTACAATGAGCAGTTCTTC	CASSFSLGYNEQFF
TRBD1	15	TRBV19	NA	TRBJ1-1	TGTGCCAGTAGTCCACGGGACAGGGAGAACACTGAAGCTTTCTTT	CASSPRDRENTEAFF
NA	14	TRBV5-4	NA	TRBJ1-3	TGTGCCAGCAGCTTGGCCACCTCTGGAAACACCATATATTTT	CASSLATSGNTIYF
NA	14	TRBV6-6	NA	TRBJ1-2	TGTGCCAGCAGTTACTCCCAGGGCGACTATGGCTACACCTTC	CASSYSQGDYGYTF
TRBD2	16	TRBV2	NA	TRBJ2-5	TGTGCCAGCAGTGAACTAGCGGGGGGGCCTCAAGAGACCCAGTACTTC	CASSELAGGPQETQYF